This TCR beta chain was observed in a study of cytotoxic CD8 clonotypes in ibrutinib-treated CLL (dated by TCRdb to 2020 to 2022). The study in broad terms: The cohort included around 15 treatment-naive and approximately eleven relapsed/refractory patients; 17 were IGHV unmutated. Responses were partial in roughly 24 patients and complete in 2; after median 68 months follow-up, some 15 stayed in remission and about 12 progressed. Samples at response were collected after a median of about 12 months of treatment, with a range of roughly 6 to 36 months. On average, each sample yielded roughly 250,000 productive templates and about 100,000 productive rearrangements. Longitudinal samples were obtainable from 26 of the 86 participants in the trial. Cryopreserved peripheral blood mononuclear cells were obtained prior to treatment, at the time of response, and at either disease progression or sustained remission. Patients were still on ibrutinib when every remission and progressive disease sample was collected. Results the study describes overall, beyond this receptor: Baseline clonality was found to be higher than that of age-matched healthy donors and was strongly correlated with circulating CD8+ T-cell counts. Clonality increased at ibrutinib response, stayed stable in sustained remission, and fell back toward baseline at progression. Sustained-remission and progressing patients did not have matched sampling times, and lymph node repertoires were not examined. Public clonotypes were rare and either contracted or stayed stable during treatment, and the rise in clonality at ibrutinib response reflected the expansion of private clonotypes.

The goal of deep resolution MiSeq sequencing was a depth between 1 in 1 million and 1 in 200,000 T cells, and coverage averaged 10x per clonotype. The immunoSEQ hsTCRB Kit was used to generate TCR beta libraries. The paper's data handling went like this. ImmunoSEQ Data Assistant and ImmunoSEQ Analyzer were used for data analysis, and V, D and J genes were assigned according to IMGT definitions. Clonality, which ranges from 0 to 1, was calculated as one minus the normalized Shannon entropy of productive rearrangement frequencies. Only overrepresented clonotypes making up at least 0.05% of the repertoire of each patient were included in the public clonotype analysis. Thirteen age-matched healthy donor repertoires from immuneACCESS were used as controls for clonality. Entries here come from immuneACCESS through TCRdb and include only in-frame sequences with V and J called. Some clones fail to appear in such tables; in the studies checked, an unresolved V gene covers under half of the shortfall, and the cause of the remainder is unknown. The D gene and trimming were derived from the DNA, and the V and J assignments and clone size from that table. The table for this sample lists around 330,000 clones; roughly 71% of them were counted only once. Roughly 6.8% of the sample comes from the top ten.

The CDR3 runs 19 amino acids, cysteine and phenylalanine included. CDR3 DNA only is kept here, 57 bases in frame from base 1. Reading the germline V gene gives CDR1 MGHRA and CDR2 YSYEKL. Relative to germline, V is missing 4 bases and J is missing 2 bases, with 18 bases of the junction outside any gene match. For TCR beta library preparation, roughly 2 micrograms of genomic DNA were extracted from the cryopreserved PBMCs. Longitudinal blood samples from CLL patients on ibrutinib monotherapy underwent high-throughput TCR beta sequencing. The patients were enrolled in a single-center, open-label phase 2 trial of ibrutinib monotherapy. As concerns this clone: This receptor's antigen is unknown. Base quality data are lacking; no much larger clone is found one base away.

The sample here was PBMCs, taken after 36 months of ibrutinib treatment. The chain is made from TRBV4-1 and TRBJ2-7, with 9 central nucleotides matching TRBD2. The sequence derives from a human donor with chronic lymphocytic leukemia. The nucleotide sequence is given as TGCGCCAGCAGCCCACCAGCGTTCAGCGGGGGGCCGGAAGCCTACGAGCAGTACTTC. This is translated as CASSPPAFSGGPEAYEQYF.